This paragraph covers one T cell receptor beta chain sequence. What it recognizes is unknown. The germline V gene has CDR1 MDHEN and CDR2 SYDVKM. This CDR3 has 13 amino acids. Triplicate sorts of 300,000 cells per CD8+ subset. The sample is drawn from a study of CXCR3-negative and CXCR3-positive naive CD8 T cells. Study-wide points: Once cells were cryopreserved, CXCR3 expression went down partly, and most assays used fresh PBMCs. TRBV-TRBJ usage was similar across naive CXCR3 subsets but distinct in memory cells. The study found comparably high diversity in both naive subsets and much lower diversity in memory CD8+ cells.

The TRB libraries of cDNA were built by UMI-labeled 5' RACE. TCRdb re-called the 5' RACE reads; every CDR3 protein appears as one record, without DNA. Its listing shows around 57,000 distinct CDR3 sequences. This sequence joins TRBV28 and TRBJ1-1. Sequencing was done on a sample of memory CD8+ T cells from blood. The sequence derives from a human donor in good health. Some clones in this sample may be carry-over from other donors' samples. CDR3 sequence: CASSVNMNTEAFF.